This T cell receptor beta chain was retrieved from a study of shared clonotypes between healthy human individuals. None of the donors, who were healthy HIV-negative adults, had recently had acute infections or vaccinations. Nashville, Tennessee was home to all donors, who were Caucasian adults. The CDR3 loop spans 14 amino acids. Trimming left V 7 bases short and J 2 bases short, with 14 bases between. Germline values: CDR1 MDHEN, CDR2 SYDVKM. Worth noting for this clone: Its antigen is unidentified.

Deep level was the assay's run setting. Profiled with immunoSEQ multiplex PCR; TCRdb holds only in-frame clones, not every one. The repertoire has about 2.4 million clones, around 90% of them found once; the top ten carry 0.11% to 0.15%. Study findings and constraints: Rarefaction gave evidence that sorted-subset sequencing remained incomplete despite large depth.

This chain uses TRBV28 with TRBJ1-2, with a weak D call TRBD1 (6 bases). Sequencing was performed on naive CD4+ T cells sorted from blood. Described subset: CD45RA+ positively selected. The receptor was isolated from a man between 18 and 29 years old in good health. The CDR3 DNA reads as TGTGCCAGCATTTCGGACAGTTCAAACTATGGCTACACCTTC. The encoded protein is CASISDSSNYGYTF.